Below, 15 T cell receptor beta chains from the same sample are listed, as sequenced in a study of cytomegalovirus exposure and HLA in healthy donors. The PCR contained 60 Vbeta and 13 Jbeta primers. Generated by immunoSEQ multiplex PCR, the TCRdb table keeps only in-frame clones and is missing some. The repertoire holds 150,000 to 200,000 clones, with over 75% as singletons. The sample comprised PBMCs. Source of these receptors: a man aged 18 to 29 in good health and CMV-seronegative.

The CDR3 DNA sequence: TGTGCCAGCAGGATCCCCAGGCACGAGCAGTACTTC. It yields the protein CASRIPRHEQYF. This sequence joins TRBV28 and TRBJ2-7; D unresolved. V shed 6 bases and J shed 5 bases, with 11 bases lying between them. Germline CDR1 MDHEN, CDR2 SYDVKM. CDR3 length: 12 amino acids.

The chain combines TRBV5-1 with TRBJ2-7; 8 bases map to TRBD1. The germline V gene encodes CDR1 SGHRS and CDR2 YFSETQ. V lost 2 bases to trimming and J lost 6 bases; unmatched junction nucleotides: 10. This CDR3 has 15 amino acids. The CDR3 sequence is CASSFDRGLSGEQYF. CDR3 sequence (DNA): TGCGCCAGCAGCTTCGACAGGGGATTGAGCGGCGAGCAGTACTTC.

This sequence joins TRBV21-1 and TRBJ2-7; the D call in the table, TRBD2, was not verified against the DNA. TRBV21-1 is reported as a pseudogene. CDR3 length: 15 residues. CDR3 sequence (DNA): TGTGCCAGCAGCAAATGGGCCGGGAGACCTTACGAGCAGTACTTC. As protein: CASSKWAGRPYEQYF.

This rearrangement joins TRBV6-4 to TRBJ1-1; D not resolved. Per germline, CDR1 MRHNA and CDR2 SNTAGT. Trimming left V 5 bases short and J 4 bases short, with 11 bases between. The CDR3 covers 13 residues. The CDR3 sequence is CASSYAAGTEAFF. CDR3 DNA: TGTGCCAGCAGTTACGCGGCGGGCACTGAAGCTTTCTTT.

J is TRBJ2-7 and V is TRBV21-1; the table names TRBD1, a call not compared with the DNA. TRBV21-1 is described as a pseudogene. CDR3 length: 19 residues. The CDR3 DNA reads TGTGCCAGCAGCAAAGGGGGCTCAGAGACAGGGGGCTTCGGGGTTGAGCAGTACTTC. Its protein product is CASSKGGSETGGFGVEQYF.

This chain links TRBV7-2 with TRBJ2-2; 9 nucleotides line up with TRBD2. The germline CDR1 and CDR2 sequences are SGHTA and FQGNSA. CDR3 length equals 16 residues. J lost 8 bases, V lost 1 base, and 8 bases had no gene match. The CDR3, as DNA: TGTGCCAGCAGCTTAGGGAGCGGGGGGACTCATGGGGAGCTGTTTTTT. Translated: CASSLGSGGTHGELFF.

The gene calls are TRBV27 and TRBJ2-7, with TRBD2 matching 9 bases. Germline V lookup: CDR1 MNHEY, CDR2 SMNVEV (reference sequence). The CDR3 loop spans 16 amino acids. Trimming cost V 2 bases and J 4 bases; bases outside gene matches: 9. CDR3 in DNA: TGTGCCAGCAGTTTAAGGCTAGCGGGAACCTTATACGAGCAGTACTTC. It yields the protein CASSLRLAGTLYEQYF.

The rearrangement links TRBV2 to TRBJ2-2; TRBD2 might be the D (6 bases). Germline CDR1 reads SNHLY; CDR2 reads FYNNEI. V lost 7 bases, J lost 0 bases, and 15 bases lay in between. The CDR3 is 16 amino acids. The CDR3 protein is CASTNTGLPNTGELFF. CDR3 DNA: TGTGCCAGCACCAATACGGGACTCCCGAACACCGGGGAGCTGTTTTTT. Using reference TRBV2 and TRBJ2-2 for the parts outside the CDR3, the full variable domain is EPEVTQTPSHQVTQMGQEVILRCVPISNHLYFYWYRQILGQKVEFLVSFYNNEISEKSEIFDDQFSVERPDGSNFTLKIRSTKLEDSAMYFCASTNTGLPNTGELFFGEGSRLTVL.

V gene TRBV4-2 combines with J gene TRBJ2-1; 13 positions match TRBD2. CDR1 is LGHNA and CDR2 is YNFKEQ in the germline V gene. The CDR3 consists of 16 residues. With 2 bases clipped from V and 7 bases from J, the junction kept 5 bases outside the gene matches. This CDR3 is CASSQPGLAGSNEQFF. In DNA, the CDR3 is TGTGCCAGCAGCCAACCGGGACTAGCGGGATCGAATGAGCAGTTCTTC.

This chain joins TRBV28 and TRBJ2-7, with TRBD2 matching over 10 bases. V shed 5 bases and J 3 bases; nucleotides not matched to a gene: 7. Germline assignment: CDR1 MDHEN and CDR2 SYDVKM. This CDR3 has 15 amino acids. The CDR3 region has the DNA TGTGCCAGCAGTAAACCGGGACTAGCGAACTACGAGCAGTACTTC. It yields the protein CASSKPGLANYEQYF.

This clone was recorded only once. For the CDR3, the DNA is TGTGCCAGCAGCGTAGACGGGACACCTTCCTACGAGCAGTACTTC. This codes for CASSVDGTPSYEQYF. V usage is TRBV7-2 and J usage is TRBJ2-7; TRBD1 might be the D (6 bases). Germline values: CDR1 SGHTA, CDR2 FQGNSA. This CDR3 contains 15 residues. The germline V and J ends were trimmed by 5 bases and 1 base, with 15 bases remaining between them.

This rearrangement joins TRBV11-2 to TRBJ1-1; D unresolved. The V end lost 5 bases, the J end lost 6 bases, and 16 bases lay between the germline ends. The length of the CDR3 is 14 residues. The germline CDR1 and CDR2 sequences are SGHAT and FQNNGV. CDR3 coding DNA: TGTGCCAGCAGCACACTCCGGGGTTGGGCTGAAGCTTTCTTT. Translation: CASSTLRGWAEAFF.

This sequence joins TRBV29-1 and TRBJ1-3; D gene ambiguous. The V and J ends lost 0 bases and 1 base respectively, with 7 bases between them. Germline CDR1 is SQVTM and CDR2 is ANQGSEA. The length of the CDR3 is 14 residues. CDR3 protein: CSVEDPGSGNTIYF. The CDR3 coding sequence is TGCAGCGTTGAAGATCCGGGTTCTGGAAACACCATATATTTT. The full variable domain, rest sourced from reference TRBV29-1 and TRBJ1-3, is SAVISQKPSRDICQRGTSLTIQCQVDSQVTMMFWYRQQPGQSLTLIATANQGSEATYESGFVIDKFPISRPNLTFSTLTVSNMSPEDSSIYLCSVEDPGSGNTIYFGEGSWLTVV.

V usage is TRBV5-5 and J usage is TRBJ1-3, with TRBD1 matching over 7 bases. The trim removed 3 bases at V and 0 bases at J, leaving 6 bases unmatched. The CDR3 has 16 residues. Germline CDR1 is SGHKS and CDR2 is YYEKEE (reference sequence). The CDR3 region has the DNA TGTGCCAGCAGCTGGCGACAGGGCCTCTCTGGAAACACCATATATTTT. This codes for CASSWRQGLSGNTIYF.

The chain links TRBV28 to TRBJ1-2; TRBD1 matches 7 bases. The V gene's germline CDR1 is MDHEN and CDR2 SYDVKM. Trimming removed 4 bases from V and 3 bases from J; junction bases left unmatched: 20. This CDR3 has 19 residues. CDR3 region: CASSSASGTAKRVYYGYTF. The CDR3 DNA is TGTGCCAGCAGTTCGGCGTCGGGGACAGCGAAGAGGGTATACTATGGCTACACCTTC.